This T cell receptor beta chain was recovered during a study of CD8+ T cells in alopecia areata. Overall study results and limits: There were also resident alphabeta T cells of normal skin sequenced in scalp samples.

Reverse transcription of extracted RNA yielded cDNA, which provided the sequencing template. Some clones are missing from TCRdb's copy, which holds only in-frame ones; the method was immunoSEQ multiplex PCR. The sample lists roughly 130,000 clones, 58% occurring once. Sampling of alopecia areata patients yielded lesional scalp punch biopsies as well as peripheral blood. A remark on this clone: Its antigen is not identified.

Germline loops: CDR1 ENHRY, CDR2 SYGVKD. V lost 8 bases to trimming and J lost 5 bases, with 15 bases between them. The CDR3 contains 13 residues. The chain has TRBV10-3 and TRBJ2-5, with D perhaps matching TRBD2 (6 bases). Sequenced material: CD4+ T cells sorted from blood, taken at week 0. This TCR was recovered from a human donor with alopecia areata. For the CDR3, the DNA is TGTGCCATCTCCGGGGAGGCTCAGGAGACCCAGTACTTC. The encoded protein is CAISGEAQETQYF.